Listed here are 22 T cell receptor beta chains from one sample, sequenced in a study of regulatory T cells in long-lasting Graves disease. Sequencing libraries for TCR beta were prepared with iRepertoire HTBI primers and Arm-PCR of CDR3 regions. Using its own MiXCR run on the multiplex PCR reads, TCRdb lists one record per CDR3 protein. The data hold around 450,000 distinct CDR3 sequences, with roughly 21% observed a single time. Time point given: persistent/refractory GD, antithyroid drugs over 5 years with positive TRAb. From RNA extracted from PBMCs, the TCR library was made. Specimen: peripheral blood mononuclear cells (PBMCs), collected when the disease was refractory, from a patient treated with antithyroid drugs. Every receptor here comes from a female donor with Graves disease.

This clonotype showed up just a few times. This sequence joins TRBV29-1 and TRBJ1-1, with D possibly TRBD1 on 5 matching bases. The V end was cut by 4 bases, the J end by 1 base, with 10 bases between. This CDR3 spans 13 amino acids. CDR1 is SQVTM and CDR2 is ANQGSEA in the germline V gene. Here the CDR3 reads CSVAGRANTEAFF. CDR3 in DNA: TGCAGCGTTGCGGGCAGGGCGAACACTGAAGCTTTCTTT. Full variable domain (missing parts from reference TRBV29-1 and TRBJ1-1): SAVISQKPSRDICQRGTSLTIQCQVDSQVTMMFWYRQQPGQSLTLIATANQGSEATYESGFVIDKFPISRPNLTFSTLTVSNMSPEDSSIYLCSVAGRANTEAFFGQGTRLTVV.

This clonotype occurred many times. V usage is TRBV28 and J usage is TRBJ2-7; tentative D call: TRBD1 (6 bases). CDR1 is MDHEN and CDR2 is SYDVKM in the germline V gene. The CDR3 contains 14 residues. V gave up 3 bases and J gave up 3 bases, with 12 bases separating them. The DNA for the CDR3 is TGTGCCAGCAGTTTCAGGGGTCCGATCTACGAGCAGTACTTC. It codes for CASSFRGPIYEQYF.

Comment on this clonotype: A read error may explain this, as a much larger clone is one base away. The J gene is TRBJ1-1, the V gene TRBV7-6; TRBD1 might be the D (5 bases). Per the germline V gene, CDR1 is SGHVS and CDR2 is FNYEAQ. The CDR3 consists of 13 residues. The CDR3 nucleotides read TGTTCCAGCAGCCCAGGGATGAACACTGAAGCTTTCTTT. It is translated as CSSSPGMNTEAFF.

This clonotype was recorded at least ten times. CDR3 bases: TGTGCCAGCAGCGTATTGACAGGGGGCGCGATGGCAGAGACCCAGTACTTC. This encodes CASSVLTGGAMAETQYF. The chain employs TRBV11-1 and TRBJ2-5, with TRBD1 matching over 10 bases. Germline V CDR1 and CDR2: SGHAT, FQDESV (reference sequence). The CDR3 runs 17 residues. The V segment lost 5 bases and the J segment 4 bases; nucleotides outside the gene matches: 13.

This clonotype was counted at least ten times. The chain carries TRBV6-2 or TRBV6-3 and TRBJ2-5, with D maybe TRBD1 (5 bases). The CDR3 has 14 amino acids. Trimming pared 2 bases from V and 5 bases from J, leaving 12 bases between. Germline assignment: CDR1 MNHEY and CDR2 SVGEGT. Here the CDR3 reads CASSYGAVTETQYF. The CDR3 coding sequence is TGTGCCAGCAGTTACGGGGCGGTAACGGAGACCCAGTACTTC.

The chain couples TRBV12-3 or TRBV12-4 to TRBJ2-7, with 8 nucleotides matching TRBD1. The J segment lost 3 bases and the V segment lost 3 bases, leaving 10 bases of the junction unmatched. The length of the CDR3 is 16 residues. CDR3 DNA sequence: TGTGCCAGCAGTTTGGGGCAGGGGGCTTCGGGCTACGAGCAGTACTTC. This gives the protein CASSLGQGASGYEQYF.

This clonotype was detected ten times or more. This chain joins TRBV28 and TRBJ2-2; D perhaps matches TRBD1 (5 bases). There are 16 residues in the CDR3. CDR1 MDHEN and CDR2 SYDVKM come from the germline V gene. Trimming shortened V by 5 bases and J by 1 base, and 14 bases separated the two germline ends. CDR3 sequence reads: CASSPLPGQNTGELFF. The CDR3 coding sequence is TGTGCCAGCAGTCCCCTTCCCGGACAGAACACCGGGGAGCTGTTTTTT.

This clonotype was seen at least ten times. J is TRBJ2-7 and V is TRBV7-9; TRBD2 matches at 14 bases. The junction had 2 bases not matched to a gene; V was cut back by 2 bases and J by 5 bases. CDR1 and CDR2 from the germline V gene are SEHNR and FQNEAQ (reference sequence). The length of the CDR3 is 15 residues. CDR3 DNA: TGTGCCAGCAGCTTAAGACTAGCGGGAGGGGACGAGCAGTACTTC. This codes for CASSLRLAGGDEQYF.

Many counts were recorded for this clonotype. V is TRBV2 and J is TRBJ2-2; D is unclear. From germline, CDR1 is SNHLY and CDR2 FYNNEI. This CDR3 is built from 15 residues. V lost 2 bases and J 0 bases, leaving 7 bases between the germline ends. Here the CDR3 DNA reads TGTGCCAGCAGTGAAACAACCGCGAACACCGGGGAGCTGTTTTTT. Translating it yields CASSETTANTGELFF.

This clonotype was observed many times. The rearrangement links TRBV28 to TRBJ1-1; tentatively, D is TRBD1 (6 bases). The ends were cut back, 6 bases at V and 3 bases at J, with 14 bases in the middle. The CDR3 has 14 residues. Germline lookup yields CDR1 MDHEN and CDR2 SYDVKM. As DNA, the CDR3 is TGTGCCAGCAGCTTTTGGGGGGCGGACACTGAAGCTTTCTTT. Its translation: CASSFWGADTEAFF.

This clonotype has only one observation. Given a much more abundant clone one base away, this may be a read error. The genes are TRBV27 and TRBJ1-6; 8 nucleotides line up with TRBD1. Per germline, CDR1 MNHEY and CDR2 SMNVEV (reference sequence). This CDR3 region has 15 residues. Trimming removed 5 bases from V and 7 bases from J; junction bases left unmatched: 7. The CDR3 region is CASSPTDRDNSPLHF. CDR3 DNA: TGTGCCAGCAGTCCCACGGACAGGGACAATTCACCCCTCCACTTT.

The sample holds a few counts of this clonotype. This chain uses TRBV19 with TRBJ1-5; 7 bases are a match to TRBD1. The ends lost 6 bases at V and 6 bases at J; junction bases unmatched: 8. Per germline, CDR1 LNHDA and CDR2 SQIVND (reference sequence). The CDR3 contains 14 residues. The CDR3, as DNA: TGTGCCAGTAGAAGGCAGGGGGTAGGTCAGCCCCAGCATTTT. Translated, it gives CASRRQGVGQPQHF.

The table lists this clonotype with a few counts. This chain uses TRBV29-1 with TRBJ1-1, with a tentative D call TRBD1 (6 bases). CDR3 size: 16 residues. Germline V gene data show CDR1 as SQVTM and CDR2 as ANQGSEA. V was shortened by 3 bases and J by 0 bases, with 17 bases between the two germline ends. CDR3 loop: CSVDLWTVGMNTEAFF. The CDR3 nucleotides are TGCAGCGTTGACCTTTGGACAGTCGGGATGAACACTGAAGCTTTCTTT.

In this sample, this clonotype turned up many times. The CDR3 DNA reads TGTGCCACCAGTGAACCGGGGAGCAATCAGCCCCAGCATTTT. Its translation: CATSEPGSNQPQHF. The chain carries TRBV24-1 and TRBJ1-5; D is uncertain. The V end was cut by 4 bases, the J end by 1 base, with 7 bases between. Germline values: CDR1 KGHDR, CDR2 SFDVKD. This CDR3 is 14 amino acids long.

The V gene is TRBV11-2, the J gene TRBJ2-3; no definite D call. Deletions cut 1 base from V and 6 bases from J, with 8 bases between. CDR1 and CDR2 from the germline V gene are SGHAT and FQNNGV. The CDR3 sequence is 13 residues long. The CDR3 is CASSLVGFDTQYF. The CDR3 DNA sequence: TGTGCCAGCAGCTTAGTGGGGTTCGATACGCAGTATTTT.

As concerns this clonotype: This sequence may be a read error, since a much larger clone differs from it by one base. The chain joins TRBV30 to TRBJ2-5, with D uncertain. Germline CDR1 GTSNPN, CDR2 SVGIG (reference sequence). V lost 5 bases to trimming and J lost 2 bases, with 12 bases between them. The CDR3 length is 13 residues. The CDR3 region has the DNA TGTGCCTGGCAGAAAGCGCGACAAGAGACCCAGTACTTC. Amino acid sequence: CAWQKARQETQYF.

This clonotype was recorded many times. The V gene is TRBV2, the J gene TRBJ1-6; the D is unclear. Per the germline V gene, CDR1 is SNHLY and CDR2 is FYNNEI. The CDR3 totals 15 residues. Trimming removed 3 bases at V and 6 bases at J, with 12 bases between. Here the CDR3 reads CASSDTAGINSPLHF. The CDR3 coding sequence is TGTGCCAGCAGTGATACGGCAGGTATTAATTCACCCCTCCACTTT.

The CDR3 nucleotides are TGCAGTGCTAGAGATCTTCGACATATAGATCAAGAGACCCAGTACTTC. This translates into CSARDLRHIDQETQYF. The chain joins TRBV20-1 to TRBJ2-5; D not certain. The CDR3 loop spans 16 amino acids. Germline V gene sequence: CDR1 DFQATT, CDR2 SNEGSKA (reference sequence). V was pared by 0 bases and J by 2 bases, with 16 bases between.

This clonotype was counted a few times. In nucleotides, the CDR3 is TGTGCCAGCAGCGTAGCCCGCTACGAGCAGTACTTC. Its protein is CASSVARYEQYF. The chain combines TRBV9 with TRBJ2-7; D gene unclear. CDR1 SGDLS and CDR2 YYNGEE come from the germline V gene. This CDR3 region has 12 residues. The germline V and J ends were trimmed by 0 bases and 3 bases, with 4 bases remaining between them.

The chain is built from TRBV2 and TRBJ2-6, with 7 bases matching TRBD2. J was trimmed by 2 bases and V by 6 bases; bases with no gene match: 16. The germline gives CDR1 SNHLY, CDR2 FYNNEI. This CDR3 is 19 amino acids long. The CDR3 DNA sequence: TGTGCCAGCAGACTAGCGAATAATCTAGCCCCGCCTGGGGCCAACGTCCTGACTTTC. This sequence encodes CASRLANNLAPPGANVLTF.

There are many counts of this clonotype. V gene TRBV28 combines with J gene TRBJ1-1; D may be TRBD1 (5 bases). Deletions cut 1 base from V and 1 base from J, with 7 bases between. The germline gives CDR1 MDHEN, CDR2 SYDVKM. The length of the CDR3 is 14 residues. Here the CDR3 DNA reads TGTGCCAGCAGTTTATCAGGGACGAACACTGAAGCTTTCTTT. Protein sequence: CASSLSGTNTEAFF.

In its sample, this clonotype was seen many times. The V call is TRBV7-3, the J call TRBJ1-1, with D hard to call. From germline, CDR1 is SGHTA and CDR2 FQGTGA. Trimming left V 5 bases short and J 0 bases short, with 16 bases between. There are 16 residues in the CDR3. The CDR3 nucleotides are TGTGCCAGCAGCCCGGAGCCGACACTTATGAACACTGAAGCTTTCTTT. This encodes CASSPEPTLMNTEAFF.